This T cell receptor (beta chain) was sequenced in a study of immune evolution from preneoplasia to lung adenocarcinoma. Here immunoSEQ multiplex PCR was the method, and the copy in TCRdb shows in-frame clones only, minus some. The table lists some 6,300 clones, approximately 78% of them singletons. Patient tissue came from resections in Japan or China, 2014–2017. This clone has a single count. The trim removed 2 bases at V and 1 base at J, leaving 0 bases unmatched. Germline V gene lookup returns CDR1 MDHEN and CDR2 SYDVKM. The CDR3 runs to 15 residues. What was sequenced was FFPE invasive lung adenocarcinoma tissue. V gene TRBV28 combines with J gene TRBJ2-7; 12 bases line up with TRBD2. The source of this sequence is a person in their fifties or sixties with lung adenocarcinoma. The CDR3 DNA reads TGTGCCAGCAGTTTAGGGACTAGCGGGTCCTACGAGCAGTACTTC. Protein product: CASSLGTSGSYEQYF.